This passage covers 24 T cell receptor beta chains from one sample sequenced in a study of naive CD8 T cells in extremely preterm neonates. Study-level results: Preterm infants showed shorter CDR3s, fewer N additions and less trimming than older groups.

Samples were taken at extremely preterm deliveries at roughly 22-28 weeks of gestation. Here immunoSEQ multiplex PCR was the method, and the copy in TCRdb shows in-frame clones only, minus some. The sample lists around 1,000 clones, 97% occurring once. No cognate antigen is known for these TCRs. The specimen sequenced was naive CD8+ T cells from cord blood. The receptors stem from a girl who was born preterm.

The genes are TRBV28 and TRBJ2-7, with TRBD1 matching 11 bases. CDR1 MDHEN and CDR2 SYDVKM come from the germline V gene. The V gene end was trimmed by 6 bases and the J gene end by 6 bases; junction bases not matched to a gene: 1. The CDR3 consists of 12 residues. The CDR3 DNA is TGTGCCAGCAGGGACAGGGGGCGCGAGCAGTACTTC. This translates into CASRDRGREQYF.

The CDR3: CASSVTSGRAPYNEQFF. CDR3 nucleotide sequence: TGTGCCAGCAGCGTGACTAGCGGGAGGGCCCCATACAATGAGCAGTTCTTC. This chain connects TRBV7-9 to TRBJ2-1, with 14 positions matching TRBD2. Unmatched junction bases numbered 7, after V lost 5 bases and J lost 4 bases. Germline V lookup: CDR1 SEHNR, CDR2 FQNEAQ (reference sequence). The CDR3 has 17 amino acids.

The chain couples TRBV30 to TRBJ1-5, with a tentative D call TRBD1 (5 bases). The CDR3 is 13 residues long. V was cut by 0 bases and J by 2 bases, with 5 bases left in between. Germline V gene lookup returns CDR1 GTSNPN and CDR2 SVGIG (reference sequence). This chain's CDR3 is CAWSVGGNQPQHF. The CDR3 DNA follows: TGTGCCTGGAGTGTAGGGGGCAATCAGCCCCAGCATTTT.

The chain joins TRBV5-1 to TRBJ1-1; possible D gene TRBD1, 5 bases. This CDR3 has 12 amino acids. Germline V CDR1 and CDR2: SGHRS, YFSETQ. The ends were cut back, 3 bases at V and 4 bases at J, with 7 bases in the middle. The CDR3 nucleotides read TGCGCCAGCAGCTCGGGGGGCACTGAAGCTTTCTTT. It codes for CASSSGGTEAFF.

The rearrangement links TRBV2 to TRBJ2-3, with 8 nucleotides matching TRBD2. V was clipped by 3 bases and J by 2 bases; unmatched bases: 16. Germline V CDR1 and CDR2: SNHLY, FYNNEI. This CDR3 is built from 19 residues. The chain's CDR3 is CASSELGPIGRAFTDTQYF. Written as DNA, the CDR3 is TGTGCCAGCAGTGAGTTGGGGCCTATCGGGAGGGCCTTCACAGATACGCAGTATTTT. The variable domain in full, with the rest retrieved from reference TRBV2 and TRBJ2-3, is EPEVTQTPSHQVTQMGQEVILRCVPISNHLYFYWYRQILGQKVEFLVSFYNNEISEKSEIFDDQFSVERPDGSNFTLKIRSTKLEDSAMYFCASSELGPIGRAFTDTQYFGPGTRLTVL.

The gene calls are TRBV27 and TRBJ2-7; D is perhaps TRBD1 (6 bases). Trimming removed 5 bases from V and 2 bases from J, with 10 bases in between. There are 13 residues in the CDR3. The germline gives CDR1 MNHEY, CDR2 SMNVEV (reference sequence). In nucleotides, the CDR3 is TGTGCCAGCAGTCCCGGGGACACCTACGAGCAGTACTTC. Translation: CASSPGDTYEQYF.

J is TRBJ1-3 and V is TRBV28; D perhaps matches TRBD1 (6 bases). Germline lookup yields CDR1 MDHEN and CDR2 SYDVKM. This CDR3 comprises 12 residues. The V and J ends lost 4 bases and 7 bases respectively, with 8 bases between them. The CDR3 loop reads CASSWGRNTIYF. In DNA, the CDR3 is TGTGCCAGCAGTTGGGGGCGCAACACCATATATTTT.

The chain employs TRBV7-2 and TRBJ2-7, with 12 bases identical to TRBD2. CDR1 SGHTA and CDR2 FQGNSA come from the germline V gene. Trimming at V came to 4 bases and at J to 2 bases, leaving 0 bases not matched to a gene. This CDR3 region has 14 residues. The CDR3 is CASSSSGGAYEQYF. The CDR3 DNA reads TGTGCCAGCAGCTCTAGCGGGGGGGCCTACGAGCAGTACTTC.

V and J are TRBV7-2 and TRBJ2-7; TRBD1 matches at 11 bases. The germline CDR1 and CDR2 sequences are SGHTA and FQGNSA. The length of the CDR3 is 14 residues. Trimming cost V 5 bases and J 3 bases; bases outside gene matches: 3. CDR3: CASSPGTGGYEQYF. CDR3 in DNA: TGTGCCAGCAGCCCGGGGACAGGGGGCTACGAGCAGTACTTC.

This clone occurred once. The CDR3 sequence is CASSLGLTYEQYF. Written as DNA, the CDR3 is TGTGCCAGCAGCTTAGGATTGACCTACGAGCAGTACTTC. The J gene is TRBJ2-7, the V gene TRBV13; the D is unclear. Germline CDR1 reads PRHDT; CDR2 reads FYEKMQ (reference sequence). There are 13 residues in the CDR3. V shed 0 bases and J shed 2 bases, with 5 bases lying between them.

This chain joins TRBV5-1 and TRBJ2-1, with D possibly being TRBD1 (6 bases). Per germline, CDR1 SGHRS and CDR2 YFSETQ. Trimming removed 2 bases at V and 4 bases at J, with 10 bases between. The CDR3 loop spans 14 amino acids. The DNA for the CDR3 is TGCGCCAGCAGCTTCTCGGGACAATACAATGAGCAGTTCTTC. Protein product: CASSFSGQYNEQFF.

This clone has just one count. This chain connects TRBV5-5 to TRBJ2-3; 11 bases are a match to TRBD2. The V gene end was trimmed by 1 base and the J gene end by 8 bases; junction bases not matched to a gene: 6. The CDR3 covers 15 residues. Germline CDR1 and CDR2: SGHKS and YYEKEE (reference sequence). The CDR3 nucleotides read TGTGCCAGCAGCTTGCTAGCGGGGGGCCTGGGTACGCAGTATTTT. It specifies CASSLLAGGLGTQYF. The whole variable domain, filled in from reference TRBV5-5 and TRBJ2-3, reads DAGVTQSPTHLIKTRGQQVTLRCSPISGHKSVSWYQQVLGQGPQFIFQYYEKEERGRGNFPDRFSARQFPNYSSELNVNALLLGDSALYLCASSLLAGGLGTQYFGPGTRLTVL.

The V gene is TRBV5-1, the J gene TRBJ2-1, with a tentative D call TRBD1 (5 bases). Germline assignment: CDR1 SGHRS and CDR2 YFSETQ. V was shortened by 0 bases and J by 4 bases, with 5 bases between the two germline ends. This CDR3 has 13 amino acids. CDR3 loop: CASSLDRYNEQFF. The CDR3 region has the DNA TGCGCCAGCAGCTTGGACAGGTACAATGAGCAGTTCTTC.

The V gene is TRBV6-6, the J gene TRBJ2-1; TRBD1 agrees at 7 bases. The V and J ends lost 2 bases and 5 bases, in that order; junction bases with no gene match: 3. The germline gives CDR1 MNHNY, CDR2 SVGAGI (reference sequence). This CDR3 region has 14 residues. CDR3 amino acids: CASSYRGLDNEQFF. The CDR3 bases are TGTGCCAGCAGTTACAGGGGGCTGGACAATGAGCAGTTCTTC.

The CDR3 DNA reads TGTGCCAGCAGTTTAGGACAGGGGGCCTACGAGCAGTACTTC. Translated, it gives CASSLGQGAYEQYF. The chain has TRBV27 and TRBJ2-7; 10 positions match TRBD1. The CDR3 has 14 amino acids. The J segment lost 2 bases and the V segment lost 2 bases, leaving 0 bases of the junction unmatched. The germline V gene encodes CDR1 MNHEY and CDR2 SMNVEV (reference sequence).

The J gene is TRBJ2-7, the V gene TRBV28, with a tentative D call TRBD1 (5 bases). CDR1 MDHEN and CDR2 SYDVKM come from the germline V gene. The CDR3 consists of 14 residues. With 5 bases removed from V and 0 bases from J, the gap between germline ends came to 11 bases. The CDR3 loop is CASSDSVSSYEQYF. CDR3 sequence (DNA): TGTGCCAGCAGTGACAGTGTTAGCTCCTACGAGCAGTACTTC. Variable domain in full (rest from reference TRBV28 and TRBJ2-7): DVKVTQSSRYLVKRTGEKVFLECVQDMDHENMFWYRQDPGLGLRLIYFSYDVKMKEKGDIPEGYSVSREKKERFSLILESASTNQTSMYLCASSDSVSSYEQYFGPGTRLTVT.

The V gene is TRBV20-1, the J gene TRBJ1-1, with D possibly TRBD1 on 6 matching bases. CDR1 and CDR2 from the germline V gene are DFQATT and SNEGSKA (reference sequence). Trimming left V 6 bases short and J 11 bases short, with 16 bases between. The CDR3 contains 11 residues. CDR3 loop: CSAPGPGVAFF. Written as DNA, the CDR3 is TGCAGTGCCCCGGGTCCAGGGGTTGCTTTCTTT.

The chain links TRBV27 to TRBJ2-3, with TRBD2 identical over 10 bases. This CDR3 contains 12 residues. V lost 5 bases, J lost 11 bases, and 4 bases stayed unmatched. Germline values: CDR1 MNHEY, CDR2 SMNVEV (reference sequence). The chain's CDR3 is CASSPIAGGQYF. The CDR3 nucleotides read TGTGCCAGCAGTCCCATAGCGGGAGGGCAGTATTTT.

This chain connects TRBV4-2 to TRBJ2-3; 9 bases line up with TRBD1. With 0 bases clipped from V and 6 bases from J, the junction kept 4 bases outside the gene matches. The CDR3 extends over 15 amino acids. Looked up from germline, CDR1 is LGHNA and CDR2 is YNFKEQ. CDR3: CASSQDGTGFDTQYF. In DNA form, the CDR3 reads TGTGCCAGCAGCCAAGATGGGACAGGGTTCGATACGCAGTATTTT.

The V gene is TRBV4-2, the J gene TRBJ2-3, with 8 bases lining up with TRBD2. Germline assignment: CDR1 LGHNA and CDR2 YNFKEQ. Germline trimming cut 4 bases from V and 3 bases from J; bases unmatched to any gene: 12. The CDR3 covers 17 residues. The CDR3, as DNA: TGTGCCAGCAGCCTGCCTAGATCGGGGGGGCCGACAGATACGCAGTATTTT. It specifies CASSLPRSGGPTDTQYF.

This rearrangement joins TRBV6-5 to TRBJ2-7; the match to TRBD2 covers 12 bases. The length of the CDR3 is 16 residues. V lost 0 bases to trimming and J lost 0 bases; unmatched junction nucleotides: 0. Germline CDR1 and CDR2: MNHEY and SVGAGI. CDR3 protein: CASSYSTSGSSYEQYF. The CDR3, as DNA: TGTGCCAGCAGTTACTCGACTAGCGGGAGCTCCTACGAGCAGTACTTC.

The V call is TRBV4-2, the J call TRBJ2-7, with D unresolved. This CDR3 comprises 15 residues. The V end lost 0 bases, the J end lost 4 bases, and 13 bases lay between the germline ends. CDR1 is LGHNA and CDR2 is YNFKEQ in the germline V gene. The CDR3 DNA sequence: TGTGCCAGCAGCCAAGATTTTGACGGCAGGTACGAGCAGTACTTC. Translating it yields CASSQDFDGRYEQYF.

The V gene is TRBV7-9, the J gene TRBJ1-2; D is possibly TRBD1 (6 bases). CDR1 and CDR2 (germline): SEHNR, FQNEAQ (reference sequence). The V end lost 4 bases, the J end lost 5 bases, and 14 bases lay between the germline ends. The CDR3 has 14 residues. CDR3 residues: CASSYQSGTYGYTF. The CDR3 nucleotides are TGTGCCAGCAGCTACCAATCCGGGACATATGGCTACACCTTC.

The chain employs TRBV18 and TRBJ2-7; D is possibly TRBD1 (5 bases). CDR3 length: 13 residues. The V gene lost 3 bases and the J gene lost 2 bases, with 8 bases spanning the gap. The germline V gene encodes CDR1 KGHSH and CDR2 LQKENI. CDR3 protein: CASSPDKTYEQYF. CDR3 nucleotide sequence: TGTGCCAGCTCACCGGACAAAACCTACGAGCAGTACTTC.